This T cell receptor beta chain was documented in a study of blood T cell repertoires in COVID-19. Ages ranged from about 18 to 100 years, with residence in about 24 US areas. Researchers sorted participants into cohorts using their self-reported clinical history. Authors' methods: Reference gene primer amplification gave nucleated cell count estimates. Sequencing was performed with immunoSEQ multiplex PCR; in TCRdb, only in-frame clones are kept and a portion is missing. Clonal size and the V and J genes are those of that table, whereas D and trimming came from the DNA. Among over 200,000 clones listed, 87% were seen once. Trimming took 5 bases from V and 4 from J; bases not matched to a gene: 1. Per germline, CDR1 ENHRY and CDR2 SYGVKD. CDR3 length equals 14 residues.

This chain uses TRBV10-3 with TRBJ1-6, with 8 positions matching TRBD1. The sample consisted of PBMCs or T cells enriched from blood (not recorded which). The source is a man younger than 45 who had recovered from COVID-19. CDR3 sequence: CAISTGGYNSPLHF. The CDR3 coding sequence is TGTGCCATCAGTACAGGGGGATATAATTCACCCCTCCACTTT.